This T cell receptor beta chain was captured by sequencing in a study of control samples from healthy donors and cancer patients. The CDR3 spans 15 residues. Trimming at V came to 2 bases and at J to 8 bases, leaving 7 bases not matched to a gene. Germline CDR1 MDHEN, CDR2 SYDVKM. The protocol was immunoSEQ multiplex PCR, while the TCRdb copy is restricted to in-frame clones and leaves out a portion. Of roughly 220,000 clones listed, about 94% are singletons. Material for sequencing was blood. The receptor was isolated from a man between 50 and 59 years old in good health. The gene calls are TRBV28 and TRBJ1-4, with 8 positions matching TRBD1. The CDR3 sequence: CASSLRQGAEEKLFF. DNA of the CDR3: TGTGCCAGCAGTTTACGGCAGGGGGCAGAGGAAAAACTGTTTTTT.